The clone carrying this T cell receptor (beta chain) was picked up many times. As yet, its antigen is unknown. TCRdb reanalysed the RACE reads using MiXCR and keeps one entry per CDR3 protein. The sample has approximately 400,000 distinct CDR3 sequences; about 4.4% are singletons. The data were obtained in a study of human T cells and chemical hapten exposure. Study-level information: Diphenylcyclopropenone was administered weekly to the scalp of patients throughout the roughly 25-week study.

Points from the study as a whole: Positively correlated with patch test score were the counts of PT1 expanded TCRs. Compared with pre-sensitization or healthy control sets, expanded TCRs clustered more.

V dropped 0 bases and J dropped 2; count of bases not matched to a gene: 5. CDR3 length: 16 residues. The germline gives CDR1 SGHRS, CDR2 YFSETQ. Time point reported: patch test 1, 2 weeks after DPC sensitization. Treatment in this sample: therapeutic diphenylcyclopropenone sensitization with weekly scalp DPC. Total RNA extraction was carried out from unfractionated whole blood. The material sequenced was whole blood, taken in connection with sensitization to the hapten diphenylcyclopropenone (DPC). The genes are TRBV5-1 and TRBJ2-5; 9 bases match TRBD1. The source is a woman aged 50 to 60 with alopecia areata. Some clones in this sample may be carry-over from other donors' samples. This CDR3 reads CASSLGDREVQETQYF. For the CDR3, the DNA is TGCGCCAGCAGCTTGGGGGACAGGGAGGTACAAGAGACCCAGTACTTC.